Below, 3 T cell receptor beta chains from the same sample are listed, as sequenced in a study of tumor-infiltrating lymphocytes in primary liver carcinoma. Germline DNA was extracted alongside blood RNA, which was obtained from unsorted whole blood. TCR beta cDNA was made from approximately 540 ng total RNA with a constant-region primer. The TCR beta library was amplified through three nested multiplex PCR rounds in a modified ARM-PCR procedure. TRBV1-TRBV30 forward primers and a C-beta reverse primer were used in the first two PCR rounds, which each ran for nine to ten cycles. TCRdb recomputed calls from the multiplex PCR reads with MiXCR, one row per CDR3 protein. The data show about 350,000 distinct CDR3 sequences, roughly 61% seen once. Sequences were obtained from peripheral blood. Every receptor here comes from a man aged 40-55 years with primary liver carcinoma and hepatitis B virus infection.

A word on this clonotype: An end of the junction differs from the germline gene, which may be a read error. This sequence joins TRBV20-1 and TRBJ2-3, with D hard to call. CDR1 and CDR2 from the germline V gene are DFQATT and SNEGSKA (reference sequence). CDR3 length equals 13 residues. The CDR3 DNA follows: TGCAATGCTAGTTTTAGGAGCATAGATACGCAGTATTTT. It codes for CNASFRSIDTQYF.

Comments on this clonotype: A much larger clone lies a single base off, so this may be a read error. The gene calls are TRBV6-5 and TRBJ2-3; TRBD2 matches 9 bases. Germline loops: CDR1 MNHEY, CDR2 SVGAGI. The CDR3 contains 14 residues. The chain's CDR3 is CDSRRLAVTDTQYF. The CDR3 region has the DNA TGTGACAGCAGGAGACTAGCGGTCACAGATACGCAGTATTTT.

This clonotype was seen at least ten times. The rearrangement links TRBV6-2 or TRBV6-3 to TRBJ1-1, with 8 nucleotides matching TRBD1. Germline assignment: CDR1 MNHEY and CDR2 SVGEGT. The CDR3 extends over 13 amino acids. After removal of 7 bases from V and 1 base from J, the junction contained 2 bases not matched to a gene. CDR3 sequence reads: CASTGQANTEAFF. In nucleotides, the CDR3 is TGTGCCAGCACGGGACAGGCGAACACTGAAGCTTTCTTT.